One and the same sample provided the 25 T cell receptor beta chains below, sequenced in a study of blood T cell repertoires in COVID-19 (TCRdb year 2020). The library relied on the immunoSEQ multiplex PCR assay. TCRdb retrieved this table from immuneACCESS and kept in-frame rearrangements only. Not all clones are present; in checked studies, unresolved V genes account for under half, and no reason is known for the remainder. Across this sample there are under 200,000 clones, with roughly four fifths seen only once. Clones ranked in the top ten supply around 6.3% of the sample. Specimen: peripheral blood. The source of these receptors is a woman in her thirties or forties with acute or convalescent COVID-19.

A single count supports this clone. This chain uses TRBV7-2 with TRBJ1-2; perhaps TRBD1 as D (6 bases). The CDR3 totals 14 residues. Germline assignment: CDR1 SGHTA and CDR2 FQGNSA. Trimming cost V 4 bases and J 4 bases, with 13 bases left between them. The CDR3 is CASSSRQDLYGYTF. The DNA of the CDR3 is TGTGCCAGCAGCTCCCGACAGGATCTCTATGGCTACACCTTC.

The chain's CDR3 is CASSHGAGGAETQYF. DNA of the CDR3: TGTGCCAGCAGCCACGGAGCGGGAGGTGCAGAGACCCAGTACTTC. The chain is built from TRBV4-2 and TRBJ2-5; the match to TRBD2 covers 9 bases. Trimming cost V 3 bases and J 4 bases; bases outside gene matches: 6. This CDR3 has 15 amino acids. Germline V gene data show CDR1 as LGHNA and CDR2 as YNFKEQ.

The chain is built from TRBV11-2 and TRBJ2-7; weak D call: TRBD1 (6 bases). This CDR3 is built from 16 residues. V lost 0 bases and J lost 0, with 12 bases in between. CDR1 is SGHAT, CDR2 FQNNGV, per germline. CDR3: CASSLDGGGISYEQYF. The CDR3 DNA sequence: TGTGCCAGCAGCTTAGATGGGGGCGGCATCTCCTACGAGCAGTACTTC.

This clone was seen a single time. The chain combines TRBV19 with TRBJ1-3; D uncertain. V lost 3 bases, J lost 0 bases, and 9 bases lay in between. The CDR3 is made up of 15 amino acids. Germline loops: CDR1 LNHDA, CDR2 SQIVND (reference sequence). The CDR3 bases are TGTGCCAGTAGTATGGAGGGAAGCTCTGGAAACACCATATATTTT. As protein: CASSMEGSSGNTIYF. The variable domain in full, completed from reference TRBV19 and TRBJ1-3, reads DGGITQSPKYLFRKEGQNVTLSCEQNLNHDAMYWYRQDPGQGLRLIYYSQIVNDFQKGDIAEGYSVSREKKESFPLTVTSAQKNPTAFYLCASSMEGSSGNTIYFGEGSWLTVV.

The DNA of the CDR3 is TGCGCCAGCAGCTTGGTCGGGGGGAGCTCCTACAATGAGCAGTTCTTC. Protein product: CASSLVGGSSYNEQFF. The V call is TRBV5-1, the J call TRBJ2-1; TRBD2 aligns across 7 bases. Germline V lookup: CDR1 SGHRS, CDR2 YFSETQ. J lost 0 bases, V lost 0 bases, and 3 bases had no gene match. This CDR3 region has 16 residues.

Here the CDR3 reads CASSLQGYEQYF. The DNA of the CDR3 is TGTGCCAGCAGCCTACAGGGCTACGAGCAGTACTTC. This chain uses TRBV27 with TRBJ2-7; D is possibly TRBD1 (6 bases). CDR3 length equals 12 residues. The germline V gene has CDR1 MNHEY and CDR2 SMNVEV (reference sequence). The V end was cut by 6 bases, the J end by 3 bases, with 9 bases between.

The chain has TRBV7-9 and TRBJ2-7; perhaps TRBD1 as D (6 bases). V dropped 2 bases and J dropped 6 bases, with 20 bases sitting between them. The CDR3 is made up of 16 amino acids. Per the germline V gene, CDR1 is SEHNR and CDR2 is FQNEAQ (reference sequence). CDR3 sequence (DNA): TGTGCCAGCAGCTTAAATCTTGGGGGCGCTTACGCCGAGCAGTACTTC. It yields the protein CASSLNLGGAYAEQYF.

This chain joins TRBV9 and TRBJ2-5, with D hard to call. V lost 3 bases, J lost 1 base, and 7 bases lay in between. This CDR3 is 13 amino acids long. The germline V gene encodes CDR1 SGDLS and CDR2 YYNGEE. CDR3 DNA sequence: TGTGCCAGCAGCGGGCATCCCCAAGAGACCCAGTACTTC. It is translated as CASSGHPQETQYF.

The CDR3: CAIGLAGTDTQYF. As DNA, the CDR3 is TGTGCCATCGGACTAGCGGGAACAGATACGCAGTATTTT. The V gene is TRBV10-3, the J gene TRBJ2-3; 12 bases agree with TRBD2. Germline values: CDR1 ENHRY, CDR2 SYGVKD. The CDR3 is 13 residues long. V lost 8 bases and J lost 3; bases outside the gene matches: 0.

The J gene is TRBJ2-1, the V gene TRBV6-6; 7 nucleotides agree with TRBD2. There are 16 residues in the CDR3. With 0 bases clipped from V and 8 bases from J, the junction kept 10 bases outside the gene matches. Germline-derived CDR1 and CDR2 are MNHNY and SVGAGI (reference sequence). The CDR3: CASSYSTGGRFYEQFF. The CDR3 nucleotides read TGTGCCAGCAGTTACTCGACGGGGGGTAGGTTCTATGAGCAGTTCTTC.

This chain links TRBV4-1 with TRBJ1-4; tentatively, D is TRBD1 (5 bases). This CDR3 spans 17 amino acids. V was shortened by 0 bases and J by 4 bases, with 15 bases between the two germline ends. Germline V lookup: CDR1 MGHRA, CDR2 YSYEKL. Here the CDR3 DNA reads TGCGCCAGCAGCCAAGATCGGGGGGGACCGGTTAATGAAAAACTGTTTTTT. Translating gives CASSQDRGGPVNEKLFF.

The chain couples TRBV7-9 to TRBJ1-6, with D unresolved. Germline V gene sequence: CDR1 SEHNR, CDR2 FQNEAQ (reference sequence). Trimming removed 1 base at V and 9 bases at J, with 13 bases between. This CDR3 is built from 15 residues. The DNA for the CDR3 is TGTGCCAGCAGCTTAGAGGCCGGGGTTGGTTCACCCCTCCACTTT. Its protein is CASSLEAGVGSPLHF.

The CDR3 DNA reads TGTGCCAGCAGTTCTACAGGGGGCGGCTTTAATGAAAAACTGTTTTTT. It codes for CASSSTGGGFNEKLFF. This chain joins TRBV7-9 and TRBJ1-4; 9 nucleotides agree with TRBD1. CDR1 and CDR2 from the germline V gene are SEHNR and FQNEAQ (reference sequence). Trimming at V came to 6 bases and at J to 4 bases, leaving 9 bases not matched to a gene. The CDR3 sequence is 16 residues long.

The chain recombines TRBV2 with TRBJ2-2; the match to TRBD2 covers 12 bases. Losses at the gene ends were 4 bases for V and 5 bases for J; bases not matched to a gene: 8. The V gene's germline CDR1 is SNHLY and CDR2 FYNNEI. CDR3 length: 17 residues. The CDR3 loop reads CASSGRLAGVITGELFF. CDR3 DNA: TGTGCCAGCAGTGGAAGACTAGCGGGAGTCATAACCGGGGAGCTGTTTTTT.

The J gene is TRBJ2-3, the V gene TRBV5-1; a weak D match, TRBD1 (5 bases). The CDR3 length is 13 residues. Looked up from germline, CDR1 is SGHRS and CDR2 is YFSETQ. Trimming shortened V by 4 bases and J by 4 bases, and 10 bases separated the two germline ends. CDR3 DNA: TGCGCCAGCAGCACCCAGGGTGCAGATACGCAGTATTTT. It translates to CASSTQGADTQYF.

This chain joins TRBV19 and TRBJ1-5, with TRBD1 identical over 8 bases. V dropped 8 bases and J dropped 5; count of bases not matched to a gene: 11. The CDR3 length is 15 residues. Looked up from germline, CDR1 is LNHDA and CDR2 is SQIVND (reference sequence). CDR3 bases: TGTGCCAGTCTTGACAGGGGACGGGGAGATCAGCCCCAGCATTTT. This encodes CASLDRGRGDQPQHF.

This clone was detected a few times. This chain uses TRBV7-3 with TRBJ2-5, with D possibly matching TRBD2 (6 bases). The CDR3 totals 14 residues. From germline, CDR1 is SGHTA and CDR2 FQGTGA. V was trimmed by 2 bases and J by 3 bases, leaving 10 bases between them. The CDR3 DNA reads TGTGCCAGCAGCTTAGGGGGGACCGAAGAGACCCAGTACTTC. This encodes CASSLGGTEETQYF.

The chain uses TRBV7-9 and TRBJ2-3; possible D gene TRBD2, 6 bases. CDR1 and CDR2 from the germline V gene are SEHNR and FQNEAQ (reference sequence). V was cut by 10 bases and J by 4 bases, with 12 bases left in between. The CDR3 spans 12 residues. The CDR3 nucleotides read TGTGCCACAACGGGAGAGGCAGATACGCAGTATTTT. It yields the protein CATTGEADTQYF.

This sequence joins TRBV28 and TRBJ1-4; 9 nucleotides match TRBD1. The CDR3 consists of 15 residues. Germline V gives CDR1 MDHEN, CDR2 SYDVKM. The junction had 4 bases not matched to a gene; V was cut back by 2 bases and J by 6 bases. The CDR3 here is CASSLTGTGHEKLFF. CDR3 DNA: TGTGCCAGCAGTTTAACCGGGACAGGGCATGAAAAACTGTTTTTT.

The rearrangement joins TRBV5-6 to TRBJ1-2; D gene ambiguous. The CDR3 sequence is 14 residues long. Germline V gene lookup returns CDR1 SGHDT and CDR2 YYEEEE. Trimming pared 6 bases from V and 2 bases from J, leaving 14 bases between. The CDR3 reads CASTRRGFNYGYTF. CDR3 DNA: TGTGCCAGCACCCGACGGGGATTCAACTATGGCTACACCTTC.

V and J are TRBV2 and TRBJ1-2; D perhaps matches TRBD1 (6 bases). Germline CDR1 is SNHLY and CDR2 is FYNNEI. The CDR3 extends over 13 amino acids. The germline V and J ends were trimmed by 5 bases and 5 bases, with 12 bases remaining between them. The CDR3 here is CASSRKDSYGYTF. The CDR3 DNA reads as TGTGCCAGCAGTAGGAAGGACAGTTATGGCTACACCTTC.

The chain uses TRBV19 and TRBJ2-1; D might be TRBD1 (6 bases). Trimming cost V 2 bases and J 10 bases, with 12 bases left between them. CDR3 length: 13 amino acids. CDR1 and CDR2 (germline): LNHDA, SQIVND (reference sequence). CDR3 DNA: TGTGCCAGTAGTATACCCGGGACACCGGAGCAGTTCTTC. Its translation: CASSIPGTPEQFF.

The chain uses TRBV27 and TRBJ2-7; 10 bases are shared with TRBD2. CDR1 and CDR2 from the germline V gene are MNHEY and SMNVEV (reference sequence). The CDR3 length is 15 residues. V dropped 2 bases and J dropped 2; count of bases not matched to a gene: 3. CDR3 protein: CASSLLAGDTYEQYF. The CDR3 DNA sequence: TGTGCCAGCAGTTTACTAGCGGGGGATACCTACGAGCAGTACTTC.

This chain joins TRBV28 and TRBJ2-1, with 12 nucleotides matching TRBD2. V trimming: 6 bases; J trimming: 5 bases; junction bases outside the gene matches: 5. The V gene's germline CDR1 is MDHEN and CDR2 SYDVKM. CDR3 length: 15 amino acids. For the CDR3, the DNA is TGTGCCAGCAGCCTGACTAGCGGGGGAGACAATGAGCAGTTCTTC. It specifies CASSLTSGGDNEQFF.

The chain couples TRBV10-3 to TRBJ2-3; D possibly corresponds to TRBD1 (6 bases). Trimming left V 2 bases short and J 0 bases short, with 15 bases between. Germline CDR1 ENHRY, CDR2 SYGVKD. The CDR3 sequence is 17 residues long. The CDR3 region is CAISEDAGAPSTDTQYF. CDR3 nucleotide sequence: TGTGCCATCAGTGAGGACGCAGGGGCACCTAGCACAGATACGCAGTATTTT.